Below, one T cell receptor (beta chain) is given with its context. Its matching antigen is unknown. Sequencing used immunoSEQ multiplex PCR; TCRdb keeps in-frame clones, though not all of them. This table holds over 75,000 clones, around 94% found once. The data were taken from a study of OX40 agonist ivuxolimab in advanced cancers. Study in general: Patients took ivuxolimab, an agonistic anti-OX40 (CD134) antibody.

Blood got drawn at baseline, again on cycle 4 day 1, and then on cycle 7 day 1. Study observations and caveats: Relative to CD4+ cells, CD8+ T cells on average had more expanded clones. Partial responders at 0.1-3.0 mg/kg had among the lowest clonal expansion.

The TCR was taken from an adult with an advanced solid tumor such as melanoma, head and neck, liver or kidney cancer. Specimen: CD4+ or CD8+ T cells sorted from blood, collected in a trial of the OX40 agonist ivuxolimab.

In DNA, the CDR3 is TGTGCCAGCAGCCCGGGAAGGCGGAACACTGAAGCTTTCTTT. It specifies CASSPGRRNTEAFF. The rearrangement joins TRBV7-3 to TRBJ1-1; no definite D call. The V end lost 5 bases, the J end lost 1 base, and 11 bases lay between the germline ends. CDR3 length: 14 amino acids. Germline V gives CDR1 SGHTA, CDR2 FQGTGA.